This T cell receptor beta chain was identified during a study of blood T cells in healthy people across ages. Study in general: Using template switching, researchers captured about one barcoded beta molecule for each two T cells.

The germline CDR1 and CDR2 sequences are KGHSH and LQKENI. V lost 2 bases, J lost 4 bases, and 15 bases lay in between. The CDR3 spans 16 residues. Notes on the study in general: PBMCs left unsorted prevented a conclusive naive versus antigen-experienced comparison. TCR beta diversity per million T cells fell roughly linearly with age. From one million sequenced T cells, diversity estimates were lower bounds.

Turning to this clonotype: As yet, its antigen is unknown.

The use of a sample-barcoded 5' primer and a J-beta primer mix characterized a second PCR of roughly 6 to 11 cycles. TCRdb used MiXCR to reprocess the 5' RACE reads, holding one entry per CDR3 protein. Found here are about 680,000 distinct CDR3 sequences, 45% to 50% of them singletons; the top ten hold about a third. The TCR comes from a woman aged 55-70 years in good health. The sample consisted of blood. This chain connects TRBV18 to TRBJ1-5; maybe TRBD1 (5 bases). This chain's CDR3 is CASSPSATGPNQPQHF. CDR3 bases: TGTGCCAGCTCACCATCAGCTACAGGCCCTAATCAGCCCCAGCATTTT.